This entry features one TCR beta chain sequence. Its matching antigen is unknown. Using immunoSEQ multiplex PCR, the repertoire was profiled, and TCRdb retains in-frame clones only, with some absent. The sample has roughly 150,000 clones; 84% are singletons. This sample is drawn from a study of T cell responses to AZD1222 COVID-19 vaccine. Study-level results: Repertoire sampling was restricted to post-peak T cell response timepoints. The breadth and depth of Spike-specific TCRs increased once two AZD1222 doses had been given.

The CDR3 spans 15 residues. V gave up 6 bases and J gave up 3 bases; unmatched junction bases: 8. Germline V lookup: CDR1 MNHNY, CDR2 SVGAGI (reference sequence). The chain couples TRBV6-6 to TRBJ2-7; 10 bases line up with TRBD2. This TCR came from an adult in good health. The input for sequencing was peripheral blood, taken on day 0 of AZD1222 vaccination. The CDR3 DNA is TGTGCCAGCAGGTCTGGTAGCGGGGGGCGCTACGAGCAGTACTTC. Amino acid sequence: CASRSGSGGRYEQYF.